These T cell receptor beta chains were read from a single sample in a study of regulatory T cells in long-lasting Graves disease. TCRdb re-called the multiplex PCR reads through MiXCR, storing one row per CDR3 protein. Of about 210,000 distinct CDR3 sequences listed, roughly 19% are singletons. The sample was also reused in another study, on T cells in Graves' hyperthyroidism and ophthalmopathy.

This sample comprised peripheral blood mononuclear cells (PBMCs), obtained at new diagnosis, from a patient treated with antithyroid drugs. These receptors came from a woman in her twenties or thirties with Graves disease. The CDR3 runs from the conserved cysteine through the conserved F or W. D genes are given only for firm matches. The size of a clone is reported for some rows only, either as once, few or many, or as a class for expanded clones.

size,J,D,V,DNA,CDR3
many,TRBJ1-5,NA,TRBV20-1,TGCAGTGCTAACGGGGAAAGCAATCAGCCCCAGCATTTT,CSANGESNQPQHF
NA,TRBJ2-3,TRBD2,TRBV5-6,TGTGCCAGCAGCTTTTCAAGCGGGAGGGCACGGACAGATACGCAGTATTTT,CASSFSSGRARTDTQYF
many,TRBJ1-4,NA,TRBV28,TGTGCCAGCAGTTTAGGTTCGGAGAATGAAAAACTGTTTTTT,CASSLGSENEKLFF
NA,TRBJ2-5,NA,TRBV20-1,TGCAGTGCCCCAGGCTGGCAAGAGACCCAGTACTTC,CSAPGWQETQYF
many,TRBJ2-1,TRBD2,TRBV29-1,TGCAGCGTTGAACCTAGCGGGAGAGGTGAGCAGTTCTTC,CSVEPSGRGEQFF
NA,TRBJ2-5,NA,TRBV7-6,TGTGCCAGCAGCCGCGCCGGGGAGACCCAGTACTTC,CASSRAGETQYF
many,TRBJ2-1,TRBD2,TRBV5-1,TGCGCCAGCAGCTTGGATCGGGAGGGCCAAAATGAGCAGTTCTTC,CASSLDREGQNEQFF
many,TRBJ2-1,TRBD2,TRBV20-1,TGCAGTGCTAGGGTTCCAACTAGCGGGGGGACGGGGGAGCAGTTCTTC,CSARVPTSGGTGEQFF
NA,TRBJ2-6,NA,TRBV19,TGTGCCAGTAGTATAGAGGCAAAGGGGTGGGGGGCCAACGTCCTGACTTTC,CASSIEAKGWGANVLTF
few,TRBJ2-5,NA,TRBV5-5,TGTGCCAGCAGAACGACAGAGTACCAAGAGGCCCAGTACTTC,CASRTTEYQEAQYF
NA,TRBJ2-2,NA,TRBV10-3,TGTGCCATCAGGGCTGAGAACACCGGGGAGCTGTTTTTT,CAIRAENTGELFF
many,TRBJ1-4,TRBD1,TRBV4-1,TGCGCCAGCAGCCCAGGGACAGGCTGGACTAATGAAAAACTGTTTTTT,CASSPGTGWTNEKLFF
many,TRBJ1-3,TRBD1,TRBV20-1,TGCAGTGCTAGCCAGGGGGAAAACACCATATATTTT,CSASQGENTIYF
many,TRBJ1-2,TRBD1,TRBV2,TGTGCCAGCAGGGGGGACAGCTGGGAATATGGCTACACCTTC,CASRGDSWEYGYTF
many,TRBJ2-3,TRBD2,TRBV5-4,TGTGCCAGCAGCATTCCGGGACTAGGGGGGGATACGCAGTATTTT,CASSIPGLGGDTQYF
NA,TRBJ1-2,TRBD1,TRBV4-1,TGTGCCAGCAGCCCAGAAGAAGGGTTACAGGGGTTCCTCTATGGCTACACCTTC,CASSPEEGLQGFLYGYTF
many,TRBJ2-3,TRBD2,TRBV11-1,TGTGCCAGCAGCTTGACTAGCGGGAGGACAGATACGCAGTATTTT,CASSLTSGRTDTQYF
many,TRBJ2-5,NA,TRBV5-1,TGCGCCAGCAGCTTGTACAGTCAAGAGACCCAGTACTTC,CASSLYSQETQYF
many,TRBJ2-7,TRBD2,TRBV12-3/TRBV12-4,TGTGCCAGCAGGGTAGCGGGAGGGCCGGTCGAGCAGTACTTC,CASRVAGGPVEQYF
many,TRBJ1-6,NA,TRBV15,TGTGCCACCAGCAGAGACCTTATAACAGGGCCCCCTGTTTCACCCCTCCACTTT,CATSRDLITGPPVSPLHF
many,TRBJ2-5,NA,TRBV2,TGTGCCAGCAGGAGGTCCGGGACTCACCAAGAGACCCAGTACTTC,CASRRSGTHQETQYF
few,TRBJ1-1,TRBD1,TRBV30,TGTGCCTGGGCGTCCCGGGACAGGGGCGGAGGTGAAGCTTTCTTT,CAWASRDRGGGEAFF
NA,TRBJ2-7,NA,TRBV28,TGTGCCAGCAGTTTACTAGCGCTCTGGTACTTC,CASSLLALWYF
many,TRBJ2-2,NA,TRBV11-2,TGTGCCAGCACCCCGAGGCTCACCGGGGAGCTGTTTTTT,CASTPRLTGELFF